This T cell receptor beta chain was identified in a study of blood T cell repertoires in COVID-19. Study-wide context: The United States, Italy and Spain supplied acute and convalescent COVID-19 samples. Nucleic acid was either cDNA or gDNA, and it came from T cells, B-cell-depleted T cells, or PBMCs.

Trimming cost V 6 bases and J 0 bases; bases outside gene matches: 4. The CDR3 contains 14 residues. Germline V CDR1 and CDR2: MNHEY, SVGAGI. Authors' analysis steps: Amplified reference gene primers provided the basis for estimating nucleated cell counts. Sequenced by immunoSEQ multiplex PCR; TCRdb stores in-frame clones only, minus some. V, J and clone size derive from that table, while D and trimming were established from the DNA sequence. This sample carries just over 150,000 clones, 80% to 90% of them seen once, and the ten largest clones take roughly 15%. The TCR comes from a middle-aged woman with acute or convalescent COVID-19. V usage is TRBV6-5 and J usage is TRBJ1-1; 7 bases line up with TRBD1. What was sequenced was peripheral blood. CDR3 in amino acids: CASRTGQLNTEAFF. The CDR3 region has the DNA TGTGCCAGCAGAACGGGACAGCTGAACACTGAAGCTTTCTTT.